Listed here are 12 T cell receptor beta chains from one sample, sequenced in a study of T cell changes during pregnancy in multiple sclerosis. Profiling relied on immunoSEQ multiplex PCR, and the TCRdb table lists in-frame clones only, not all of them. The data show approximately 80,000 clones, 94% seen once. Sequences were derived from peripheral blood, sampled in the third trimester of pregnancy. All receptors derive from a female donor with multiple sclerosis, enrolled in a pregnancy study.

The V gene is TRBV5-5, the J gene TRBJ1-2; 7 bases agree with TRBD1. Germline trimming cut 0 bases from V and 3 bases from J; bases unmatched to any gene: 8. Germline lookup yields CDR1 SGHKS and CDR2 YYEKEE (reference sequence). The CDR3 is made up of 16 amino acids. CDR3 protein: CASSLGGRGIYYGYTF. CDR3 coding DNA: TGTGCCAGCAGCTTGGGGGGCAGGGGGATATACTATGGCTACACCTTC.

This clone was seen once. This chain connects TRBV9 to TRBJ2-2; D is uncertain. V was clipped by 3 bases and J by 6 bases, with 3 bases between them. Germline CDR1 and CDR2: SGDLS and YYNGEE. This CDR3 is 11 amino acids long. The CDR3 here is CASSGAGELFF. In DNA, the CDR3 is TGTGCCAGCAGCGGAGCCGGGGAGCTGTTTTTT.

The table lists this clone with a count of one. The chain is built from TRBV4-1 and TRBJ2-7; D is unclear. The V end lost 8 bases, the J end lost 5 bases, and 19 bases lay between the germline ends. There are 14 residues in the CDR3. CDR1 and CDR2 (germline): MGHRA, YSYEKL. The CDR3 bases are TGCGCCAGCCAAACCCGAAGTCAGCGTAACGAGCAGTACTTC. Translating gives CASQTRSQRNEQYF.

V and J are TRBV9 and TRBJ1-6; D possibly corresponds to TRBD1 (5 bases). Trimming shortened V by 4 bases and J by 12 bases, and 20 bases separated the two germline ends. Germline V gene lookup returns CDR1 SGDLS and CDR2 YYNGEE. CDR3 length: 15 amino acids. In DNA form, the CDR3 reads TGTGCCAGCAGCATGTCCGGGGGAACAGCGGAACCCCTCCACTTT. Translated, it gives CASSMSGGTAEPLHF.

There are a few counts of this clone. The CDR3 DNA sequence: TGTGCCAGCAGGGAGGGCCCGGGAGGCTACACCTTC. It is translated as CASREGPGGYTF. V usage is TRBV6-5 and J usage is TRBJ1-2; no firm D call. CDR3 size: 12 residues. Germline values: CDR1 MNHEY, CDR2 SVGAGI. V lost 6 bases to trimming and J lost 8 bases, with 13 bases between them.

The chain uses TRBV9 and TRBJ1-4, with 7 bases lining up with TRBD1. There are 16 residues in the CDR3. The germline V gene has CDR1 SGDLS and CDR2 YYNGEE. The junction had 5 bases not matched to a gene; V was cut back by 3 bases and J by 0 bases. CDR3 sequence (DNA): TGTGCCAGCAGCGCGGGACAGTCTACAACTAATGAAAAACTGTTTTTT. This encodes CASSAGQSTTNEKLFF.

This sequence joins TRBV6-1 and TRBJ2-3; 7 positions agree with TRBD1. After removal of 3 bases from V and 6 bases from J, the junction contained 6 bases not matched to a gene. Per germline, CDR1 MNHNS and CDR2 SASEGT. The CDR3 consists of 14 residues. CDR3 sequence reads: CASSEGTVGDTQYF. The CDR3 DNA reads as TGTGCCAGCAGTGAGGGGACAGTCGGGGATACGCAGTATTTT.

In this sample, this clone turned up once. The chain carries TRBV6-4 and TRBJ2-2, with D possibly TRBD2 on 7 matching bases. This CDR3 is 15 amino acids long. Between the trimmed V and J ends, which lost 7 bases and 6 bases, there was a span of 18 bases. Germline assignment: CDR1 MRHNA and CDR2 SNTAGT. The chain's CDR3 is CASTPRGGAAGELFF. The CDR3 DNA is TGTGCCAGCACCCCGAGGGGGGGGGCCGCCGGGGAGCTGTTTTTT.

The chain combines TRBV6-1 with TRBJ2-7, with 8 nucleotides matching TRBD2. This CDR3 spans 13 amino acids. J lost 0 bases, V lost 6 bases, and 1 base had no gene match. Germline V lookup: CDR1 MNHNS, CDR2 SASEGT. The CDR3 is CASSGRGSYEQYF. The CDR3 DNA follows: TGTGCCAGCAGCGGGAGGGGCTCCTACGAGCAGTACTTC.

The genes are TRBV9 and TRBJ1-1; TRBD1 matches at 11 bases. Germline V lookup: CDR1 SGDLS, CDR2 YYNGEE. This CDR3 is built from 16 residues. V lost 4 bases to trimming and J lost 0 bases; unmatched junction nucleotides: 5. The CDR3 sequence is CASSPRDRGMNTEAFF. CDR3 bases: TGTGCCAGCAGCCCCCGGGACAGGGGGATGAACACTGAAGCTTTCTTT.

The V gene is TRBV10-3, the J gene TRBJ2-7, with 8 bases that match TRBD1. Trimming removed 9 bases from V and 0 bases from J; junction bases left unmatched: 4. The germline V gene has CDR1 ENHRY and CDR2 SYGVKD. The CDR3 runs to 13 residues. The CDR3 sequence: CAIRDRRSYEQYF. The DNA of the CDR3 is TGTGCCATAAGGGACAGGCGCTCCTACGAGCAGTACTTC.

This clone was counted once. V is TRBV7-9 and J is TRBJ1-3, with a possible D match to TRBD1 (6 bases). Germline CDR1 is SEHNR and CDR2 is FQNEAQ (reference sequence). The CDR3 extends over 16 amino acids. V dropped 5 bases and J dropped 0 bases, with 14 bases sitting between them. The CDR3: CASSPRQEHSGNTIYF. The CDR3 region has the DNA TGTGCCAGCAGCCCCAGACAGGAACACTCTGGAAACACCATATATTTT. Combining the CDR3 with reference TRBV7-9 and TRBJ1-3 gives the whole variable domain DTGVSQNPRHKITKRGQNVTFRCDPISEHNRLYWYRQTLGQGPEFLTYFQNEAQLEKSRLLSDRFSAERPKGSFSTLEIQRTEQGDSAMYLCASSPRQEHSGNTIYFGEGSWLTVV.